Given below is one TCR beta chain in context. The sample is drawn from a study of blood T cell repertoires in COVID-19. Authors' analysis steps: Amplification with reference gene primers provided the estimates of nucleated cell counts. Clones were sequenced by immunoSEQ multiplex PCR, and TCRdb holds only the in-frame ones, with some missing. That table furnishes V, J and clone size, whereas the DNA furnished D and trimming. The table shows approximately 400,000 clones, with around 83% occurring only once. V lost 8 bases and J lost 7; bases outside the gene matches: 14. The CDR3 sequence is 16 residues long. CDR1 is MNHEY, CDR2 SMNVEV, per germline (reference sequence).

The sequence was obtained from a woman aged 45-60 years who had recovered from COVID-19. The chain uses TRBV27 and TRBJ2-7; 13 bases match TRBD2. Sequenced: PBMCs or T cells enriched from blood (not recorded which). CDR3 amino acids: CASSIGQGLAGYEQYF. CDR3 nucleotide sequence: TGTGCCAGCTCCATCGGACAGGGACTAGCGGGGTATGAGCAGTACTTC.